What follows are 3 T cell receptor beta chains derived from one specimen sequenced in a study of blood T cell repertoires in COVID-19. Assay: immunoSEQ multiplex PCR; the TCRdb copy retains only in-frame clones and omits some. The profile shows fewer than 150,000 clones, roughly four fifths of them singletons. The specimen was peripheral blood. These receptors originate from a human donor in a cohort sampled during active COVID-19.

V and J are TRBV19 and TRBJ1-5; 7 bases map to TRBD1. The CDR3 contains 14 residues. Trimming removed 5 bases from V and 5 bases from J; junction bases left unmatched: 6. Germline V gene lookup returns CDR1 LNHDA and CDR2 SQIVND (reference sequence). CDR3 in DNA: TGTGCCAGTAGTCTGACAGGGTGGGATCAGCCCCAGCATTTT. It is translated as CASSLTGWDQPQHF.

This chain joins TRBV19 and TRBJ1-5; TRBD1 aligns across 9 bases. Germline CDR1 and CDR2: LNHDA and SQIVND (reference sequence). V was pared by 5 bases and J by 5 bases, with 7 bases of the junction left unmatched. CDR3 length: 15 residues. CDR3 sequence (DNA): TGTGCCAGTAGTTCACCGGGACAGGGTTATCAGCCCCAGCATTTT. It yields the protein CASSSPGQGYQPQHF.

The gene calls are TRBV5-1 and TRBJ2-3; no reliable D call. Trimming took 0 bases from V and 2 from J, leaving 7 bases between them. The CDR3 contains 14 residues. CDR1 and CDR2 (germline): SGHRS, YFSETQ. DNA for the CDR3: TGCGCCAGCAGCTTGGAGCAAGCCACAGATACGCAGTATTTT. This encodes CASSLEQATDTQYF.